These 13 T cell receptor beta chains came from one sample sequenced in a study of T cells in Graves' hyperthyroidism and ophthalmopathy. Regions amplified from RNA transcripts were the TCR beta CDR3 regions. The TCR CDR3 was amplified in a first-round RT-PCR using the HTBI primer set. Via MiXCR, TCRdb re-called the multiplex PCR reads, giving one row per CDR3 protein. The top ten hold 3.5% to 4.5% of the sample, which has more than 500,000 distinct CDR3 sequences, roughly 14% seen once. What was sequenced was blood. These receptors all stem from a middle-aged woman with Graves' ophthalmopathy.

J is TRBJ1-1 and V is TRBV7-2, with a tentative D call TRBD1 (5 bases). There are 14 residues in the CDR3. Germline lookup yields CDR1 SGHTA and CDR2 FQGNSA. Trimming took off 8 bases at V and 2 bases at J, with 15 bases between the two ends. The CDR3 region is CASHFKTANTEAFF. CDR3 DNA sequence: TGTGCCAGCCATTTTAAGACAGCCAACACTGAAGCTTTCTTT.

Ten or more counts support this clonotype. J is TRBJ1-1 and V is TRBV30; unclear D gene. Looked up from germline, CDR1 is GTSNPN and CDR2 is SVGIG (reference sequence). The CDR3 totals 14 residues. CDR3 sequence (DNA): TGTGGCTTAACCCTCAGAGTCAGAGGTACTGAAGCTTTCTTT. This encodes CGLTLRVRGTEAFF.

The genes are TRBV7-2 and TRBJ1-3; D remains unclear. The CDR3 length is 14 residues. Germline-derived CDR1 and CDR2 are SGHTA and FQGNSA. V gave up 7 bases and J gave up 3 bases, with 13 bases separating them. CDR3 in DNA: TGTGCCAGCAACTGGGGTGCTGGTGGAAACACCATATATTTT. Its translation is CASNWGAGGNTIYF.

This clonotype has only a few counts. The chain combines TRBV12-3 or TRBV12-4 with TRBJ2-5; perhaps D is TRBD1 or TRBD2 (7 bases each). V dropped 6 bases and J dropped 5 bases, with 19 bases sitting between them. The length of the CDR3 is 15 residues. DNA of the CDR3: TGTGCCAGCAGCCCCAGGGGGGAGGGCCGTGAGACCCAGTACTTC. It encodes CASSPRGEGRETQYF.

The rearrangement uses TRBV28 and TRBJ1-1, with D unclear. The CDR3 extends over 16 amino acids. Germline loops: CDR1 MDHEN, CDR2 SYDVKM. Deletions cut 7 bases from V and 0 bases from J, with 18 bases between. CDR3: CASTSAWEAVNTEAFF. The CDR3 nucleotides read TGTGCCAGCACCTCCGCGTGGGAGGCGGTGAACACTGAAGCTTTCTTT. Full variable domain (rest looked up from reference TRBV28 and TRBJ1-1): DVKVTQSSRYLVKRTGEKVFLECVQDMDHENMFWYRQDPGLGLRLIYFSYDVKMKEKGDIPEGYSVSREKKERFSLILESASTNQTSMYLCASTSAWEAVNTEAFFGQGTRLTVV.

In this sample, this clonotype turned up many times. The chain couples TRBV6-1 to TRBJ1-5; tentative D call: TRBD1 (5 bases). The V gene's germline CDR1 is MNHNS and CDR2 SASEGT. CDR3 length: 14 residues. Trimming took 2 bases from V and 3 from J, leaving 8 bases between them. DNA for the CDR3: TGTGCCAGCAGTGAACGGGGGGACAATCAGCCCCAGCATTTT. It translates to CASSERGDNQPQHF.

The chain joins TRBV2 to TRBJ2-7, with D maybe TRBD1 (6 bases). Germline V gene data show CDR1 as SNHLY and CDR2 as FYNNEI. Trimming removed 9 bases at V and 6 bases at J, with 15 bases between. The CDR3 runs 12 residues. The CDR3 here is CASRPGQREQYF. The CDR3 DNA is TGTGCCAGTAGGCCGGGACAACGCGAGCAGTACTTC.

The table lists this clonotype with many counts. The chain recombines TRBV30 with TRBJ2-6; 7 nucleotides agree with TRBD2. Trimming cost V 6 bases and J 0 bases; bases outside gene matches: 5. From germline, CDR1 is GTSNPN and CDR2 SVGIG (reference sequence). The length of the CDR3 is 15 residues. The CDR3 region has the DNA TGTGCCTGCAGCGGGGCGTACTCTGGGGCCAACGTCCTGACTTTC. Protein: CACSGAYSGANVLTF.

This clonotype has ten or more counts. The chain carries TRBV12-3 or TRBV12-4 and TRBJ2-7; 10 nucleotides line up with TRBD2. CDR3 length equals 14 residues. The trim removed 4 bases at V and 6 bases at J, leaving 6 bases unmatched. DNA of the CDR3: TGTGCCAGCAGTTCACTAGCGGGAATGAGCGAGCAGTACTTC. Translating gives CASSSLAGMSEQYF.

This clonotype occurred many times. As DNA, the CDR3 is TGTGCCAGCAGCATGGGACTAGCGGAGTTCCGGGAGACCCAGTACTTC. It is translated as CASSMGLAEFRETQYF. This rearrangement joins TRBV9 to TRBJ2-5; 11 bases agree with TRBD2. Germline V gene sequence: CDR1 SGDLS, CDR2 YYNGEE. Losses at the gene ends were 4 bases for V and 5 bases for J; bases not matched to a gene: 10. CDR3 length: 16 amino acids. Complete variable domain (other parts from reference TRBV9 and TRBJ2-5): DSGVTQTPKHLITATGQRVTLRCSPRSGDLSVYWYQQSLDQGLQFLIQYYNGEERAKGNILERFSAQQFPDLHSELNLSSLELGDSALYFCASSMGLAEFRETQYFGPGTRLLVL.

This clonotype was found a few times. This chain joins TRBV27 and TRBJ2-7, with D perhaps TRBD2 (6 bases). The CDR3 contains 12 residues. The germline V and J ends were trimmed by 8 bases and 6 bases, with 14 bases remaining between them. Germline-derived CDR1 and CDR2 are MNHEY and SMNVEV (reference sequence). CDR3 in amino acids: CASSISGLEQYF. The CDR3 bases are TGTGCCAGCTCAATTAGCGGCCTCGAGCAGTACTTC.

The sample holds many counts of this clonotype. V gene TRBV2 combines with J gene TRBJ2-7, with 8 nucleotides matching TRBD1. This CDR3 has 12 amino acids. V was pared by 7 bases and J by 3 bases, with 2 bases of the junction left unmatched. CDR1 and CDR2 (germline): SNHLY, FYNNEI. CDR3 nucleotide sequence: TGTGCCAGCATTGACAGGGGCTACGAGCAGTACTTC. Translated, it gives CASIDRGYEQYF.

This clonotype has ten or more counts. The chain carries TRBV28 and TRBJ1-5; D not resolved. CDR3 length equals 15 residues. The V and J ends lost 3 bases and 5 bases respectively, with 14 bases between them. Looked up from germline, CDR1 is MDHEN and CDR2 is SYDVKM. In DNA form, the CDR3 reads TGTGCCAGCAGTTTTGTCTTGGTCGGGGATCAGCCCCAGCATTTT. Encoded protein: CASSFVLVGDQPQHF. Using reference TRBV28 and TRBJ1-5 for the parts outside the CDR3, the full variable domain is DVKVTQSSRYLVKRTGEKVFLECVQDMDHENMFWYRQDPGLGLRLIYFSYDVKMKEKGDIPEGYSVSREKKERFSLILESASTNQTSMYLCASSFVLVGDQPQHFGDGTRLSIL.